Shown below are 18 T cell receptor beta chains from a single sample sequenced in a study of T cell responses to AZD1222 COVID-19 vaccine. Method: immunoSEQ multiplex PCR; TCRdb's copy keeps in-frame clones and lacks some. Of under 45,000 clones in the sample, over 80% were seen once. The sample here was peripheral blood, taken 28 days after the second AZD1222 dose. These receptors were taken from an adult who received the AZD1222 COVID-19 vaccine.

This clone came up a few times. The CDR3 bases are TGTGCCAGCAGCCCCGGGACAGGGGGCCCGGGAGTGGTAGGAGGCTACACCTTC. Translated: CASSPGTGGPGVVGGYTF. The rearrangement uses TRBV5-4 and TRBJ1-2; 12 nucleotides line up with TRBD1. Germline V gene sequence: CDR1 SGHNT, CDR2 YYREEE (reference sequence). The junction had 18 bases not matched to a gene; V was cut back by 4 bases and J by 8 bases. The CDR3 runs to 18 residues.

This sequence joins TRBV6-5 and TRBJ2-5; tentative D call: TRBD2 (6 bases). CDR1 is MNHEY, CDR2 SVGAGI, per germline. The CDR3 is 14 residues long. V gave up 0 bases and J gave up 5 bases, with 10 bases separating them. The chain's CDR3 is CASSYSEGSETQYF. For the CDR3, the DNA is TGTGCCAGCAGTTACTCGGAGGGATCGGAGACCCAGTACTTC.

This chain uses TRBV19 with TRBJ2-7; perhaps TRBD1 as D (6 bases). From germline, CDR1 is LNHDA and CDR2 SQIVND (reference sequence). V was clipped by 7 bases and J by 2 bases, with 18 bases between them. The CDR3 is 15 amino acids. CDR3 bases: TGTGCCAGTACTCTAGGGAGCAGGGGCGCCTACGAGCAGTACTTC. Protein sequence: CASTLGSRGAYEQYF.

Here the CDR3 reads CASSGTSGGAGADTQYF. DNA for the CDR3: TGTGCCAGCAGCGGGACTAGCGGGGGGGCCGGTGCAGATACGCAGTATTTT. V is TRBV5-4 and J is TRBJ2-3; 16 nucleotides line up with TRBD2. The CDR3 sequence is 17 residues long. Germline assignment: CDR1 SGHNT and CDR2 YYREEE (reference sequence). The J segment lost 4 bases and the V segment lost 4 bases, leaving 6 bases of the junction unmatched.

The chain links TRBV7-8 to TRBJ2-7; the match to TRBD2 covers 12 bases. This CDR3 is 18 amino acids long. The V segment lost 5 bases and the J segment 6 bases; nucleotides outside the gene matches: 17. Germline V gives CDR1 SGHVS, CDR2 FQNEAQ. Here the CDR3 reads CASSNPRLAGGKSPEQYF. The CDR3 DNA reads TGTGCCAGCAGCAACCCCCGGCTAGCGGGGGGGAAGTCCCCCGAGCAGTACTTC. The full variable domain, completed using reference TRBV7-8 and TRBJ2-7, is GAGVSQSPRYKVAKRGQDVALRCDPISGHVSLFWYQQALGQGPEFLTYFQNEAQLDKSGLPSDRFFAERPEGSVSTLKIQRTQQEDSAVYLCASSNPRLAGGKSPEQYFGPGTRLTVT.

This clone was detected only once. The V call is TRBV6-5, the J call TRBJ1-2, with D uncertain. Trimming took 5 bases from V and 8 from J, leaving 18 bases between them. In germline, CDR1 is MNHEY, CDR2 SVGAGI. This CDR3 comprises 14 residues. CDR3 DNA: TGTGCCAGCAGTCCCCACAACCCGATCGGAGGCTACACCTTC. Amino acids: CASSPHNPIGGYTF.

This chain uses TRBV11-3 with TRBJ2-3, with 7 bases matching TRBD2. The V and J ends lost 3 bases and 0 bases, in that order; junction bases with no gene match: 0. The CDR3 is made up of 14 amino acids. Germline V gene sequence: CDR1 SGHNT, CDR2 YENEEA. CDR3 nucleotide sequence: TGTGCCAGCAGCTTGGGAGGGAGCACAGATACGCAGTATTTT. Its translation is CASSLGGSTDTQYF.

This CDR3 is CASSYSTAGKGYGYTF. CDR3 nucleotides: TGTGCCAGCAGTTACTCGACAGCCGGCAAAGGGTATGGCTACACCTTC. The V and J genes are TRBV6-5 and TRBJ1-2; perhaps TRBD1 as D (5 bases). Germline-derived CDR1 and CDR2 are MNHEY and SVGAGI. CDR3 length: 16 residues. Trimming left V 0 bases short and J 5 bases short, with 16 bases between.

This sequence joins TRBV5-1 and TRBJ2-5; the match to TRBD1 covers 7 bases. Germline V gene data show CDR1 as SGHRS and CDR2 as YFSETQ. There are 14 residues in the CDR3. The J segment lost 5 bases and the V segment lost 3 bases, leaving 7 bases of the junction unmatched. Here the CDR3 DNA reads TGCGCCAGCAGCTCAACAGGGGCATGGGAGACCCAGTACTTC. Translated, it gives CASSSTGAWETQYF.

This clone was picked up a small number of times. V is TRBV5-1 and J is TRBJ1-5; TRBD1 is a possible D gene (5 bases). The germline V gene has CDR1 SGHRS and CDR2 YFSETQ. V was pared by 3 bases and J by 7 bases, with 11 bases between. This CDR3 spans 13 amino acids. The CDR3 sequence: CASSWGIGQPQHF. CDR3 bases: TGCGCCAGCAGCTGGGGCATAGGACAGCCCCAGCATTTT. The entire variable domain, with the rest obtained from reference TRBV5-1 and TRBJ1-5, is as follows: KAGVTQTPRYLIKTRGQQVTLSCSPISGHRSVSWYQQTPGQGLQFLFEYFSETQRNKGNFPGRFSGRQFSNSRSEMNVSTLELGDSALYLCASSWGIGQPQHFGDGTRLSIL.

This clone was found once. V gene TRBV19 combines with J gene TRBJ1-5, with D uncertain. The CDR3 has 14 residues. V dropped 5 bases and J dropped 5 bases, with 13 bases sitting between them. The V gene's germline CDR1 is LNHDA and CDR2 SQIVND (reference sequence). The CDR3 region is CASSFPFVDQPQHF. CDR3 nucleotides: TGTGCCAGTAGTTTCCCTTTTGTGGATCAGCCCCAGCATTTT.

The chain couples TRBV5-4 to TRBJ2-4; 8 bases match TRBD1. CDR3 length: 13 residues. The V gene end was trimmed by 1 base and the J gene end by 6 bases; junction bases not matched to a gene: 0. Per the germline V gene, CDR1 is SGHNT and CDR2 is YYREEE (reference sequence). CDR3: CASSLTGGNIQYF. As DNA, the CDR3 is TGTGCCAGCAGCTTGACAGGGGGAAACATTCAGTACTTC. Variable domain in full (rest from reference TRBV5-4 and TRBJ2-4): ETGVTQSPTHLIKTRGQQVTLRCSSQSGHNTVSWYQQALGQGPQFIFQYYREEENGRGNFPPRFSGLQFPNYSSELNVNALELDDSALYLCASSLTGGNIQYFGAGTRLSVL.

The chain carries TRBV7-9 and TRBJ1-2; a weak D match, TRBD1 (6 bases). The V end lost 5 bases, the J end lost 5 bases, and 9 bases lay between the germline ends. The CDR3 extends over 12 amino acids. CDR1 and CDR2 from the germline V gene are SEHNR and FQNEAQ (reference sequence). This CDR3 reads CASSETGYGYTF. CDR3 coding DNA: TGTGCCAGCAGCGAAACAGGGTATGGCTACACCTTC.

The rearrangement joins TRBV9 to TRBJ1-6; D call uncertain. V shed 0 bases and J shed 4 bases, with 5 bases lying between them. CDR3 size: 14 residues. Looked up from germline, CDR1 is SGDLS and CDR2 is YYNGEE. The CDR3 region has the DNA TGTGCCAGCAGCGTAGAGAGTTATAATTCACCCCTCCACTTT. Translated: CASSVESYNSPLHF.

The chain links TRBV2 to TRBJ2-2; no firm D call. The CDR3 consists of 15 residues. Trimming shortened V by 1 base and J by 1 base, and 7 bases separated the two germline ends. In germline, CDR1 is SNHLY, CDR2 FYNNEI. This CDR3 reads CASSEEWQNTGELFF. The CDR3 bases are TGTGCCAGCAGTGAAGAGTGGCAGAACACCGGGGAGCTGTTTTTT.

This clone came up a few times. V usage is TRBV5-4 and J usage is TRBJ2-5; D uncertain. V lost 0 bases, J lost 1 base, and 10 bases lay in between. CDR1 is SGHNT and CDR2 is YYREEE in the germline V gene (reference sequence). The CDR3 length is 15 residues. In DNA form, the CDR3 reads TGTGCCAGCAGCTTGGATGGCTTCCTCCAAGAGACCCAGTACTTC. It translates to CASSLDGFLQETQYF. Together with reference TRBV5-4 and TRBJ2-5, the CDR3 gives the full variable domain: ETGVTQSPTHLIKTRGQQVTLRCSSQSGHNTVSWYQQALGQGPQFIFQYYREEENGRGNFPPRFSGLQFPNYSSELNVNALELDDSALYLCASSLDGFLQETQYFGPGTRLLVL.

In its sample, this clone was seen a few times. The chain recombines TRBV7-3 with TRBJ1-2; 9 nucleotides align to TRBD1. The CDR3 is 14 residues long. After removal of 5 bases from V and 7 bases from J, the junction contained 8 bases not matched to a gene. Germline-derived CDR1 and CDR2 are SGHTA and FQGTGA. CDR3 nucleotides: TGTGCCAGCAGCCCACAGGGGGCTTTGAGTGGCTACACCTTC. Its translation: CASSPQGALSGYTF. The variable domain in full, completed from reference TRBV7-3 and TRBJ1-2, reads GAGVSQTPSNKVTEKGKYVELRCDPISGHTALYWYRQSLGQGPEFLIYFQGTGAADDSGLPNDRFFAVRPEGSVSTLKIQRTERGDSAVYLCASSPQGALSGYTFGSGTRLTVV.

The chain combines TRBV7-9 with TRBJ2-1; no definite D call. Germline V gene sequence: CDR1 SEHNR, CDR2 FQNEAQ (reference sequence). There are 15 residues in the CDR3. With 7 bases removed from V and 0 bases from J, the gap between germline ends came to 13 bases. Here the CDR3 reads CASTVVLGSYNEQFF. The CDR3, as DNA: TGTGCCAGCACCGTCGTCCTAGGCTCCTACAATGAGCAGTTCTTC.